The 8 T cell receptor beta chains listed next were all sequenced from one sample in a study of blood T cell repertoires in COVID-19. Some clones are missing from TCRdb's copy, which holds only in-frame ones; the method was immunoSEQ multiplex PCR. The sample carries approximately 190,000 clones, around nine tenths recorded once. The sequenced sample was peripheral blood. Every receptor here comes from a man between 50 and 59 years old with acute or convalescent COVID-19.

V and J are TRBV18 and TRBJ2-1, with D tentatively TRBD1 (6 bases). This CDR3 has 14 residues. The ends were cut back, 3 bases at V and 7 bases at J, with 13 bases in the middle. CDR1 is KGHSH and CDR2 is LQKENI in the germline V gene. This CDR3 is CASSPMQGQNEQFF. In DNA, the CDR3 is TGTGCCAGCTCACCTATGCAGGGGCAGAATGAGCAGTTCTTC.

The rearrangement links TRBV28 to TRBJ1-2; TRBD1 matches at 7 bases. Losses at the gene ends were 3 bases for V and 2 bases for J; bases not matched to a gene: 6. Germline V CDR1 and CDR2: MDHEN, SYDVKM. The CDR3 sequence is 15 residues long. The CDR3 DNA is TGTGCCAGCAGTTTCCCCGACAGGGTAAACTATGGCTACACCTTC. Protein: CASSFPDRVNYGYTF.

The chain has TRBV19 and TRBJ2-3; 8 nucleotides align to TRBD2. Losses at the gene ends were 7 bases for V and 2 bases for J; bases not matched to a gene: 5. The V gene's germline CDR1 is LNHDA and CDR2 SQIVND (reference sequence). The CDR3 is made up of 14 amino acids. The CDR3 DNA follows: TGTGCCAGTACCACTAGCGGAGACACAGATACGCAGTATTTT. It encodes CASTTSGDTDTQYF.

The rearrangement links TRBV21-1 to TRBJ1-4; the D call of TRBD1 is as the table states it, not checked on the DNA. TRBV21-1 corresponds to a pseudogene. The CDR3 has 18 amino acids. Here the CDR3 DNA reads TGTGCCAGCACCCCGGACAGGGATGGAGTCCTAGAAAATGAAAAACTGTTTTTT. Protein: CASTPDRDGVLENEKLFF.

The table lists this clone with a count of one. The rearrangement uses TRBV10-3 and TRBJ1-5; tentative D call: TRBD1 (6 bases). V lost 4 bases and J lost 7, with 14 bases in between. Looked up from germline, CDR1 is ENHRY and CDR2 is SYGVKD. The CDR3 totals 14 residues. The CDR3 DNA reads TGTGCCATCAGTGTCGGCGGGGGCCGGCAGCCCCAGCATTTT. Translated, it gives CAISVGGGRQPQHF.

This rearrangement joins TRBV7-8 to TRBJ1-5, with TRBD1 identical over 11 bases. The CDR3 runs to 14 residues. The V gene's germline CDR1 is SGHVS and CDR2 FQNEAQ. Trimming removed 3 bases from V and 5 bases from J; junction bases left unmatched: 0. The CDR3 spells CASSLGQGDQPQHF. DNA of the CDR3: TGTGCCAGCAGCTTGGGACAGGGGGATCAGCCCCAGCATTTT.

J is TRBJ1-1 and V is TRBV5-1; D call uncertain. The CDR3 is 14 residues long. V shed 0 bases and J shed 1 base, with 7 bases lying between them. Germline V gene lookup returns CDR1 SGHRS and CDR2 YFSETQ. CDR3 coding DNA: TGCGCCAGCAGCTTGGACAACGCGAACACTGAAGCTTTCTTT. Amino acids: CASSLDNANTEAFF.

The chain joins TRBV6-1 to TRBJ1-5; D call uncertain. Germline V gene sequence: CDR1 MNHNS, CDR2 SASEGT. V was pared by 2 bases and J by 6 bases, with 11 bases between. This CDR3 is built from 14 residues. The CDR3 region has the DNA TGTGCCAGCAGTGAATCTTGGGAGGGTCAGCCCCAGCATTTT. Its protein is CASSESWEGQPQHF.